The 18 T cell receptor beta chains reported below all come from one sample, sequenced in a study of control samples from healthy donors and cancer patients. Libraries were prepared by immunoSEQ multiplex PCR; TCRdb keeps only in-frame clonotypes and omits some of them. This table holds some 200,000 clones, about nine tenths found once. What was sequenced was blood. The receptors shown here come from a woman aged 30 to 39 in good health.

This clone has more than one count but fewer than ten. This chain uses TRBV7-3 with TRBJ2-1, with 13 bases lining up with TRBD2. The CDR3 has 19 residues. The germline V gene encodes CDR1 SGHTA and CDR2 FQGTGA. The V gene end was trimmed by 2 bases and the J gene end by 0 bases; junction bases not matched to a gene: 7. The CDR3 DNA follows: TGTGCCAGCAGCTTAGGGGGACTAGCGGGGTCGAGCTCCTACAATGAGCAGTTCTTC. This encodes CASSLGGLAGSSSYNEQFF.

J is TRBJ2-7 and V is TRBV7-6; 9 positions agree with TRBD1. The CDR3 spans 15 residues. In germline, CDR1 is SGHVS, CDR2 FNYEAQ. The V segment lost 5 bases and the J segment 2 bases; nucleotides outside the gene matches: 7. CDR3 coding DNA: TGTGCCAGCAGCCCCGGACAGGGGAAGACCTACGAGCAGTACTTC. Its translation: CASSPGQGKTYEQYF.

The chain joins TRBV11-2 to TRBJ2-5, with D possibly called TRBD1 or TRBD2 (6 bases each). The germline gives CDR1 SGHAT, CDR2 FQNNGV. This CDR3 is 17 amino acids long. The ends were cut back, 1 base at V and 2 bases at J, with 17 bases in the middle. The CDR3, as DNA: TGTGCCAGCAGCTTAGTCGCGGTCAGAGGGGGGCAAGAGACCCAGTACTTC. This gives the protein CASSLVAVRGGQETQYF.

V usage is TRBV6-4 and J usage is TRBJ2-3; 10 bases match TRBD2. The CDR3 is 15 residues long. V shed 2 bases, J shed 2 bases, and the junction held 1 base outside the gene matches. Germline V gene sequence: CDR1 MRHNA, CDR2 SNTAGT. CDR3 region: CASSDGTSDTDTQYF. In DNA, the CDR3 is TGTGCCAGCAGTGACGGGACTAGCGACACAGATACGCAGTATTTT.

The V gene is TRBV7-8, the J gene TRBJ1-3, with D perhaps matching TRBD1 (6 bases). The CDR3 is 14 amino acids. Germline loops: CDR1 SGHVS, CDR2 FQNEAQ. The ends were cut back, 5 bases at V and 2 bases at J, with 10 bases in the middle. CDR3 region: CASSPGTPGNTIYF. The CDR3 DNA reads TGTGCCAGCAGCCCCGGGACACCTGGAAACACCATATATTTT.

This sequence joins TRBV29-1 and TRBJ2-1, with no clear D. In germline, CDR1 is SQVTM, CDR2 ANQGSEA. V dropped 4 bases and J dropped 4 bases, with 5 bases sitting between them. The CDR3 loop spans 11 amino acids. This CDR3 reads CSVVLYNEQFF. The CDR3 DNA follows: TGCAGCGTTGTCCTATACAATGAGCAGTTCTTC.

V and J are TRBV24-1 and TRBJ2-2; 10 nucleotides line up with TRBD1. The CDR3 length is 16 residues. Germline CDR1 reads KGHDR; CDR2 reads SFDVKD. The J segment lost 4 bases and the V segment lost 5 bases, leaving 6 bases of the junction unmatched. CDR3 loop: CATSGGTGVSTGELFF. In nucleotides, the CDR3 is TGTGCCACCAGTGGGGGGACAGGGGTTTCCACCGGGGAGCTGTTTTTT.

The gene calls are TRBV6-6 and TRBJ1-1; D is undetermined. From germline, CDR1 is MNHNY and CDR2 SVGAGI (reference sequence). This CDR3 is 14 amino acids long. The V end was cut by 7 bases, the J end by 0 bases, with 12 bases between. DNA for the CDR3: TGTGCCAGCACTTCCATACAACTGAACACTGAAGCTTTCTTT. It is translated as CASTSIQLNTEAFF.

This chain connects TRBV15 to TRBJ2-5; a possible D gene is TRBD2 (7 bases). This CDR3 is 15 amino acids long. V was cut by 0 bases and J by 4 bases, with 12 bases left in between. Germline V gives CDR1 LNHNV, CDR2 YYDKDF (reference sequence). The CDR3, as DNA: TGTGCCACCAGCAGAGACCCAGGGGAGGGAGAGACCCAGTACTTC. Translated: CATSRDPGEGETQYF.

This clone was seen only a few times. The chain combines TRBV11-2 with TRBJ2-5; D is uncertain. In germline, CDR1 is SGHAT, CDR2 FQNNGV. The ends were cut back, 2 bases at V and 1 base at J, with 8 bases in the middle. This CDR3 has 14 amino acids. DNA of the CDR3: TGTGCCAGCAGCTTAAGCTCTATCCAAGAGACCCAGTACTTC. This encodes CASSLSSIQETQYF.

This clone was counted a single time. As DNA, the CDR3 is TGTGCCAGCAGCGCCCGGACTAGATCAAGCACAGATACGCAGTATTTT. Encoded protein: CASSARTRSSTDTQYF. V and J are TRBV11-3 and TRBJ2-3; 7 nucleotides match TRBD2. The CDR3 totals 16 residues. The V segment lost 5 bases and the J segment 0 bases; nucleotides outside the gene matches: 8. The germline CDR1 and CDR2 sequences are SGHNT and YENEEA.

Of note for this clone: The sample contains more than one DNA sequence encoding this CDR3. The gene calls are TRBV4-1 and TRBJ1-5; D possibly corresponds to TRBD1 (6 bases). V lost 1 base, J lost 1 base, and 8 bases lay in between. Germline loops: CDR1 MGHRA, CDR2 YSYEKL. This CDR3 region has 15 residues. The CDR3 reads CASSQGTVSNQPQHF. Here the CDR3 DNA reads TGCGCCAGCAGCCAAGGGACAGTAAGCAATCAGCCCCAGCATTTT.

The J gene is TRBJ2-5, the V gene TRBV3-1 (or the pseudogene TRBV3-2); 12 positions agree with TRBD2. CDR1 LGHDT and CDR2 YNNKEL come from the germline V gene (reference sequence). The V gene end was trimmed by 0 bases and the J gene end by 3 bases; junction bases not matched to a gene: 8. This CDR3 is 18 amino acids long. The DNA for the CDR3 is TGTGCCAGCAGCCAAGATCGCGGCCTAGCGGGGGGGAAAGAGACCCAGTACTTC. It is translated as CASSQDRGLAGGKETQYF.

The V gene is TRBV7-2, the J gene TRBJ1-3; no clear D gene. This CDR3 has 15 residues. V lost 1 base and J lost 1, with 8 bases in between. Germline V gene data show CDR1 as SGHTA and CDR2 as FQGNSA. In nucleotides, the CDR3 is TGTGCCAGCAGCTTAGGGGCTGGGTCTGGAAACACCATATATTTT. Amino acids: CASSLGAGSGNTIYF.

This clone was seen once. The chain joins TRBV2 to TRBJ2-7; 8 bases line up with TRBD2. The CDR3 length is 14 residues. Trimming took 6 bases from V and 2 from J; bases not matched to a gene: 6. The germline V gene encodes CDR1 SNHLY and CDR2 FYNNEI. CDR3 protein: CASRAGDLPYEQYF. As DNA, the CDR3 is TGTGCCAGCAGAGCGGGGGACCTGCCCTACGAGCAGTACTTC.

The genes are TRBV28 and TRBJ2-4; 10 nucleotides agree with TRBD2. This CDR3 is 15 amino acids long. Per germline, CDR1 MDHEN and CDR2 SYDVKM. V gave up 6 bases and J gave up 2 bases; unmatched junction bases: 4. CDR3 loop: CASSTLAGSKNIQYF. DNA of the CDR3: TGTGCCAGCAGCACACTAGCGGGATCCAAAAACATTCAGTACTTC.

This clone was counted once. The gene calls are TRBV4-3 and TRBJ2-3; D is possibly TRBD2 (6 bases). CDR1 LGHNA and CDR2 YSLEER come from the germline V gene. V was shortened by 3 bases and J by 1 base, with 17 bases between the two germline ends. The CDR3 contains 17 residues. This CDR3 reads CASSQGEHTGGTDTQYF. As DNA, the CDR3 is TGCGCCAGCAGCCAGGGTGAACACACGGGGGGCACAGATACGCAGTATTTT.

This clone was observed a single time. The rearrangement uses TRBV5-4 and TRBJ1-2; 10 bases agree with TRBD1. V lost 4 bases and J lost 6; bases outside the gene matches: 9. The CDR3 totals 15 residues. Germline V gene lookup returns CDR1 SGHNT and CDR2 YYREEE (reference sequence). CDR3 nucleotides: TGTGCCAGCAGCAACCCCGGGACAGGGGTTGATGGCTACACCTTC. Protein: CASSNPGTGVDGYTF.